The text below deals with one T cell receptor (beta chain). Its antigen is unidentified. Libraries were prepared by immunoSEQ multiplex PCR; TCRdb keeps only in-frame clonotypes and omits some of them. The sample shows 200,000 to 250,000 clones, 75% to 80% of them seen only once. These data originate in a study of cytotoxic CD8 clonotypes in ibrutinib-treated CLL. Points from the study as a whole: Stable or contracted on treatment, public clonotypes were also uncommon.

Trimming cost V 6 bases and J 3 bases, with 12 bases left between them. The CDR3 is 13 amino acids. Germline assignment: CDR1 SGHRS and CDR2 YFSETQ. This clonotype was obtained from a human donor with chronic lymphocytic leukemia. This sequence joins TRBV5-1 and TRBJ1-1; no reliable D call. The input for sequencing was PBMCs, taken after 12 months of ibrutinib treatment. The CDR3 sequence is CASNPGSDTEAFF. The DNA of the CDR3 is TGCGCCAGCAATCCGGGGTCGGACACTGAAGCTTTCTTT.